This paragraph covers one T cell receptor (beta chain) sequence. Its antigen is unidentified. The source of the sample is a study of cytomegalovirus exposure and HLA in healthy donors. Study results and caveats: Specificity of a few CMV-associated chains for CMV antigens was verified in vitro. Most TCR sequences showed up rarely, but some public TCRs showed up in many donors.

Germline V gene lookup returns CDR1 MGHRA and CDR2 YSYEKL. The CDR3 has 16 residues. The junction had 12 bases not matched to a gene; V was cut back by 4 bases and J by 3 bases. TCRdb keeps only in-frame clones here, not all; method: immunoSEQ multiplex PCR. The table records about 130,000 clones, roughly 90% of them present only once. Sequenced sample: PBMCs. The receptor's source is a young man in good health and CMV-seronegative. The rearrangement uses TRBV4-1 and TRBJ2-7, with TRBD1 matching 7 bases. The CDR3 nucleotides read TGCGCCAGCAGCCCACCTCCGGGACAGACGATCTACGAGCAGTACTTC. It specifies CASSPPPGQTIYEQYF.